The rows below give T cell receptor beta chains drawn from one sample of a study of regulatory and conventional T cells in RAG deficiency. The table came from immunoSEQ multiplex PCR; TCRdb's copy has only in-frame clones and leaves some out. The profile covers around 37,000 clones, with approximately 90% appearing a single time and roughly an eighth taken by the ten largest. These same records also appear under a second study, on regulatory T cells.

Sequencing input: CD8+ T cells sorted from blood. The receptors come from a human donor in good health. Both conserved end residues are part of each CDR3. Each record gives: V gene, J gene, D gene, clone size, CDR3 DNA, CDR3 protein. A D gene is named only where the DNA matches it firmly. Part of the rows lack a size; the others show once, few, many or a class for expanded clones.

TRBV27	TRBJ2-2	TRBD1	-	TGTGCCAGCAGTTTATTCTTGGGACAGGGGGCTCCCGGGGAGCTGTTTTTT	CASSLFLGQGAPGELFF
TRBV9	TRBJ1-2	-	-	TGTGCCAGCACCGGGTCGCGTGGGGTATATGGCTACACCTTC	CASTGSRGVYGYTF
TRBV4-2	TRBJ1-1	-	once	TGTGCCAGCAGCCAAGAAAGGAACACTGAAGCTTTCTTT	CASSQERNTEAFF
TRBV7-9	TRBJ2-5	-	few	TGTGCCAGCAGAACCACAGGGTTCCAAGAGACCCAGTACTTC	CASRTTGFQETQYF
TRBV7-3	TRBJ2-1	-	-	TGTGCCAGCAGCTTATTTTCCTCGCGTGGCTCCTACAATGAGCAGTTCTTC	CASSLFSSRGSYNEQFF
TRBV19	TRBJ1-5	-	-	TGTGCCAGTAGTCCTTCCCCCCGTAGGCGTTATAGCAATCAGCCCCAGCATTTT	CASSPSPRRRYSNQPQHF
TRBV19	TRBJ1-1	-	-	TGTGCCAGTAGTATCGGCGGGAACACTGAAGCTTTCTTT	CASSIGGNTEAFF
TRBV7-9	TRBJ2-2	TRBD1	-	TGTGCCAGCAGCCAGGTCCGGGACAGAGGCACCGGGGAGCTGTTTTTT	CASSQVRDRGTGELFF
TRBV9	TRBJ2-7	TRBD1	-	TGTGCCAGCAGCCCTCGACAGGGGTCCTACGAGCAGTACTTC	CASSPRQGSYEQYF
TRBV19	TRBJ1-2	TRBD1	-	TGTGCCAGTAGTTTAAGTAGGACAGGGACTGGCTACACCTTC	CASSLSRTGTGYTF
TRBV28	TRBJ1-1	-	-	TGTGCCAGCAGTCCACGAACAGGGTCAGGCACTGAAGCTTTCTTT	CASSPRTGSGTEAFF
TRBV7-2	TRBJ2-7	TRBD2	-	TGTGCCAGCCGTGGCGGGGGATCCTACGAGCAGTACTTC	CASRGGGSYEQYF
TRBV5-4	TRBJ1-1	TRBD1	-	TGTGCCAGCAGCCCCCTGGGGACAGGGGGAACTGAAGCTTTCTTT	CASSPLGTGGTEAFF
TRBV7-2	TRBJ2-1	TRBD2	-	TGTGCCAGCAGCTCACCTGGGTTAGCGGGGGAAAATTACAATGAGCAGTTCTTC	CASSSPGLAGENYNEQFF
TRBV28	TRBJ2-3	TRBD2	-	TGTGCCAGCACTAGCGGGAGCACAGATACGCAGTATTTT	CASTSGSTDTQYF
TRBV9	TRBJ1-2	TRBD1	-	TGTGCCAGCAGCATGACCGGGACAGGGGAGGGTGGCTACACCTTC	CASSMTGTGEGGYTF
TRBV4-1	TRBJ1-2	-	few	TGCGCCAGCAGCCAAGTGGGGGGCGAGGGCTACACCTTC	CASSQVGGEGYTF
TRBV5-1	TRBJ2-3	TRBD1	-	TGCGCCAGCAGCGTGGGACAGCGCACAGATACGCAGTATTTT	CASSVGQRTDTQYF
TRBV27	TRBJ1-2	TRBD1	-	TGTGCCAGCAGTCGCACAGGGGGCGATGGCTACACCTTC	CASSRTGGDGYTF
TRBV28	TRBJ1-2	-	once	TGTGCCAGCAGTTTTTGGAAGGTGGACAGCGGTGATTGGGGCTATGGCTACACCTTC	CASSFWKVDSGDWGYGYTF
TRBV6-6	TRBJ1-2	-	-	TGTGCCAGCAGTTACTCGATTTCCGATGACTATGGCTACACCTTC	CASSYSISDDYGYTF
TRBV30	TRBJ2-5	TRBD1	-	TGTGCCTGGGGACAGGGCGGTGGAGAGACCCAGTACTTC	CAWGQGGGETQYF
TRBV30	TRBJ2-1	-	-	TGTGCCTGGATTCGGGATGACTACAATGAGCAGTTCTTC	CAWIRDDYNEQFF
TRBV7-8	TRBJ1-3	-	-	TGTGCCAGCAGCTCTATATCCGCGACAGGTATCTCCTCTGGAAACACCATATATTTT	CASSSISATGISSGNTIYF
TRBV5-4	TRBJ1-2	-	-	TGTGCCAGCAGCTTGGAACAGAACTATGGCTACACCTTC	CASSLEQNYGYTF
TRBV28	TRBJ1-1	TRBD1	-	TGTGCCAGCAGATGGGACAGGGGTTCGTCTGAAGCTTTCTTT	CASRWDRGSSEAFF
TRBV2	TRBJ1-1	TRBD1	-	TGTGCCACCCAGGGGGCAAGAGTACGGACTGAAGCTTTCTTT	CATQGARVRTEAFF
TRBV30	TRBJ2-4	TRBD1	-	TGTGCCTGGAGCAGAGACAGGGGCGCCAAAAACATTCAGTACTTC	CAWSRDRGAKNIQYF
TRBV9	TRBJ2-7	TRBD2	once	TGTGCCAGCAGCGTAGCGGGGGGAGATTACGAGCAATACTTC	CASSVAGGDYEQYF
TRBV13	TRBJ1-1	-	-	TGTGCCAGCAGCTTAAGATGGGGAAACACTGAAGCTTTCTTT	CASSLRWGNTEAFF
TRBV19	TRBJ1-2	TRBD1	-	TGTGCCACCCAGGACAGGGGGCTCGACTATGGCTACACCTTC	CATQDRGLDYGYTF
TRBV11-2	TRBJ2-1	-	-	TGTGCCAGCAGCTTAATGCAGTTACCTTACAATGAGCAGTTCTTC	CASSLMQLPYNEQFF
TRBV18	TRBJ1-4	TRBD1	-	TGTGCCAGCTCACTGACAGGGGACTCAACTAATGAAAAACTGTTTTTT	CASSLTGDSTNEKLFF
TRBV29-1	TRBJ1-3	-	-	TGCAGCGTTGGTACTGGAAACACCATATATTTT	CSVGTGNTIYF
TRBV19	TRBJ2-5	-	-	TGTGCCAGTAGTATAGGAGACGGGGGGCGTTCAGAGACCCAGTACTTC	CASSIGDGGRSETQYF
TRBV6-6	TRBJ2-7	TRBD1	-	TGTGCCAGCAGTTACCCCCGGGACAGGGTGGACGAGCAGTACTTC	CASSYPRDRVDEQYF
TRBV5-4	TRBJ2-2	TRBD2	-	TGTGCCAGCAAGACTAGCGGGGGGGCCTCTGGGACCGGGGAGCTGTTTTTT	CASKTSGGASGTGELFF
TRBV6-5	TRBJ1-5	-	-	TGTGCCAGCAGGGGGGGGTTGGAGCCCCAGCATTTT	CASRGGLEPQHF
TRBV29-1	TRBJ2-7	TRBD1	-	TGCAGCGTTGTAGGTCGAAGACAGGGAAATTCCTACGAGCAGTACTTC	CSVVGRRQGNSYEQYF
TRBV11-1	TRBJ1-1	-	-	TGTGCCAGCAGCTTAAACGGGCACAACACTGAAGCTTTCTTT	CASSLNGHNTEAFF
TRBV7-9	TRBJ1-1	-	once	TGTGCCAGCAGCCTCGAACGGGGGGCTGAAGCTTTCTTT	CASSLERGAEAFF
TRBV27	TRBJ2-2	TRBD2	-	TGTGCCAGCAGACTAGCGGGGGGGAACACCGGGGAGCTGTTTTTT	CASRLAGGNTGELFF
TRBV2	TRBJ1-3	-	-	TGTGCCAGCAGTGAAGGGGGAGAAACTGGAAACACCATATATTTT	CASSEGGETGNTIYF
TRBV7-9	TRBJ1-2	-	-	TGTGCCAGCAGCTTAAACGTATTCAGGCTGAGCTATGGCTACACCTTC	CASSLNVFRLSYGYTF
TRBV30	TRBJ2-7	-	-	TGTGCCTGGAGTAGGAGCTCCTACGAGCAGTACTTC	CAWSRSSYEQYF
TRBV28	TRBJ1-3	-	-	TGTGCCAGCACCCTTCTTGCAGGTTTCTCTGGAAACACCATATATTTT	CASTLLAGFSGNTIYF
TRBV2	TRBJ1-5	TRBD1	-	TGTGCCAGCAGGACAGGGACAGGGAGTTATCAGCCCCAGCATTTT	CASRTGTGSYQPQHF
TRBV19	TRBJ2-5	-	medium-sized	TGTGCCAGTAGTATTTTGCACAAAGAGACCCAGTACTTC	CASSILHKETQYF
TRBV4-2	TRBJ1-1	-	-	TGTGCCAGCAGCCAGGAAGACTTGGGCACTGAAGCTTTCTTT	CASSQEDLGTEAFF
TRBV5-1	TRBJ1-1	-	once	TGCGCCAGCAGCTTGGCCAGTTACATGAACACTGAAGCTTTCTTT	CASSLASYMNTEAFF
TRBV19	TRBJ2-2	-	-	TGTGCCAGTAACCCGTCAGGTAACACCGGGGAGCTGTTTTTT	CASNPSGNTGELFF
TRBV6-1	TRBJ1-2	-	-	TGTGCCAGCAGCTCTGGGCAGGGGCAATACTATGGCTACACCTTC	CASSSGQGQYYGYTF